One and the same sample provided the 13 T cell receptor beta chains below, sequenced in a study of blood T cell repertoires in COVID-19. Here immunoSEQ multiplex PCR was the method, and the copy in TCRdb shows in-frame clones only, minus some. This sample has 150,000 or so clones, with roughly 80% found just once. Sequenced: PBMCs or T cells enriched from blood (not recorded which). The receptors originated from a woman aged 40-49 years with acute COVID-19.

The rearrangement uses TRBV5-6 and TRBJ2-7; 7 nucleotides align to TRBD1. V shed 4 bases, J shed 4 bases, and the junction held 5 bases outside the gene matches. The CDR3 runs to 13 residues. Germline loops: CDR1 SGHDT, CDR2 YYEEEE. The CDR3 coding sequence is TGTGCCAGCAGCCCTACGGGACAGTACGAGCAGTACGTC. Its translation: CASSPTGQYEQYV.

The chain is built from TRBV18 and TRBJ2-1; 10 bases align to TRBD2. Trimming removed 3 bases from V and 9 bases from J; junction bases left unmatched: 8. The CDR3 covers 15 residues. Looked up from germline, CDR1 is KGHSH and CDR2 is LQKENI. CDR3 protein: CASSPQMGLASEQFF. The CDR3 DNA reads as TGTGCCAGCTCACCGCAAATGGGACTAGCGAGTGAGCAGTTCTTC.

The CDR3 region is CASSQETAFYNEQFF. DNA of the CDR3: TGCGCCAGCAGCCAAGAGACAGCATTTTACAATGAGCAGTTCTTC. The V and J genes are TRBV4-1 and TRBJ2-1; possibly TRBD1 for D (5 bases). The CDR3 totals 15 residues. V shed 0 bases and J shed 4 bases, with 10 bases lying between them. In germline, CDR1 is MGHRA, CDR2 YSYEKL.

The chain couples TRBV29-1 to TRBJ1-1; D call uncertain. V lost 4 bases and J lost 5, with 11 bases in between. Per the germline V gene, CDR1 is SQVTM and CDR2 is ANQGSEA. The CDR3 has 12 residues. The CDR3 protein is CSVAYPGTEAFF. The CDR3 nucleotides are TGCAGCGTTGCCTACCCGGGGACTGAAGCTTTCTTT.

The V gene is TRBV7-2, the J gene TRBJ2-3; TRBD2 matches 9 bases. Germline CDR1 is SGHTA and CDR2 is FQGNSA. Germline trimming cut 3 bases from V and 3 bases from J; bases unmatched to any gene: 16. CDR3 length equals 19 residues. CDR3 DNA sequence: TGTGCCAGCAGCTTCCACCTGGAGCGAGCGGGAGGCCCGACAGATACGCAGTATTTT. Protein sequence: CASSFHLERAGGPTDTQYF.

The rearrangement uses TRBV11-2 and TRBJ1-2; tentatively, D is TRBD1 (5 bases). Germline V CDR1 and CDR2: SGHAT, FQNNGV. The CDR3 runs to 11 residues. V gave up 5 bases and J gave up 5 bases, with 6 bases separating them. The CDR3 bases are TGTGCCAGCAGCGGGGGGTATGGCTACACCTTC. The encoded protein is CASSGGYGYTF.

This chain links TRBV10-3 with TRBJ1-1, with 7 bases aligning to TRBD1. V lost 3 bases to trimming and J lost 6 bases; unmatched junction nucleotides: 4. Germline V CDR1 and CDR2: ENHRY, SYGVKD. The CDR3 is 13 amino acids. This CDR3 is CAISDEGASEAFF. As DNA, the CDR3 is TGTGCCATCAGTGATGAGGGGGCATCTGAAGCTTTCTTT.

The J gene is TRBJ2-6, the V gene TRBV2; no clear D. The CDR3 covers 15 residues. Germline V gene sequence: CDR1 SNHLY, CDR2 FYNNEI. Trimming cost V 6 bases and J 2 bases, with 11 bases left between them. The CDR3 is CASRQFFTGANVLTF. The CDR3, as DNA: TGTGCCAGCAGACAGTTCTTCACTGGGGCCAACGTCCTGACTTTC.

The chain couples TRBV2 to TRBJ2-7; 12 bases are a match to TRBD2. Losses at the gene ends were 6 bases for V and 11 bases for J; bases not matched to a gene: 23. Looked up from germline, CDR1 is SNHLY and CDR2 is FYNNEI. The CDR3 has 18 amino acids. CDR3 residues: CASRATDRVSSGRDLEYV. CDR3 sequence (DNA): TGTGCCAGCAGGGCGACAGACAGGGTCTCTAGCGGGAGGGATTTGGAGTACGTC.

J is TRBJ1-2 and V is TRBV3-1 (or the pseudogene TRBV3-2); TRBD1 aligns across 7 bases. The V and J ends lost 2 bases and 6 bases, in that order; junction bases with no gene match: 3. Germline V gives CDR1 LGHDT, CDR2 YNNKEL (reference sequence). CDR3 length equals 13 residues. The CDR3 DNA is TGTGCCAGCAGCCAAAGACAGGGAGATGGCTACACCTTC. Translating gives CASSQRQGDGYTF.

This chain links TRBV3-1 (or the pseudogene TRBV3-2) with TRBJ2-2; D might be TRBD2 (6 bases). V lost 4 bases, J lost 1 base, and 10 bases lay in between. CDR3 length: 15 residues. Germline V CDR1 and CDR2: LGHDT, YNNKEL (reference sequence). Written as DNA, the CDR3 is TGTGCCAGCAGCCGGGGACTGATGAACACCGGGGAGCTGTTTTTT. This translates into CASSRGLMNTGELFF.

The J gene is TRBJ2-1, the V gene TRBV3-1 (or the pseudogene TRBV3-2); tentative D call: TRBD2 (7 bases). Germline V lookup: CDR1 LGHDT, CDR2 YNNKEL (reference sequence). The ends were cut back, 10 bases at V and 0 bases at J, with 13 bases in the middle. The CDR3 loop spans 14 amino acids. CDR3 region: CATRGGSSYNEQFF. In DNA, the CDR3 is TGTGCCACGAGGGGGGGGAGCTCCTACAATGAGCAGTTCTTC.

The chain uses TRBV3-1 (or the pseudogene TRBV3-2) and TRBJ2-7, with 7 bases matching TRBD1. V trimming: 0 bases; J trimming: 7 bases; junction bases outside the gene matches: 18. The CDR3 is 18 amino acids. Per germline, CDR1 LGHDT and CDR2 YNNKEL (reference sequence). CDR3 amino acids: CASSQELLKGARSREQYV. Written as DNA, the CDR3 is TGTGCCAGCAGCCAAGAGCTGCTAAAGGGGGCTCGGTCTCGAGAGCAGTACGTC.